This TCR beta chain was sequenced for a study of cytotoxic CD8 clonotypes in ibrutinib-treated CLL. Study details: Included were about a dozen relapsed/refractory and approximately 15 treatment-naive patients, of whom 17 to 18 were IGHV unmutated. Timing of response sample collection was a median about twelve months after treatment start, with a range of 6 to 36. Among the samples, the mean was roughly 280,000 productive templates and roughly 100,000 productive rearrangements. Study-level findings and limits: The public clonotypes identified were infrequent and showed contraction or stability on treatment.

Looked up from germline, CDR1 is SGHRS and CDR2 is YFSETQ. Trimming pared 6 bases from V and 2 bases from J, leaving 12 bases between. The CDR3 consists of 13 residues. As concerns this clone: Its specificity is unknown.

Method: immunoSEQ multiplex PCR; TCRdb's copy keeps in-frame clones and lacks some. The sample consists of 35,000 to 40,000 clones, over 55% of them appearing once. J is TRBJ2-7 and V is TRBV5-1; D unresolved. Sequenced material: PBMCs, taken at disease progression, from a patient treated with ibrutinib. The source is a human donor with chronic lymphocytic leukemia. The CDR3 bases are TGCGCCAGCATGAGTACCAGGACCTACGAGCAGTACTTC. This codes for CASMSTRTYEQYF.